This TCR beta chain was recorded in a study of spatial heterogeneity in lung cancer. Germline V gene sequence: CDR1 MDHEN, CDR2 SYDVKM. V lost 5 bases to trimming and J lost 6 bases, with 23 bases between them. The CDR3 has 17 residues. TCRdb ran MiXCR on the 5' RACE reads and lists one entry per CDR3 protein. The sample has 15,000 to 20,000 distinct CDR3 sequences, about 6% seen once. Ten or more counts support this clonotype. The antigen is not known. As for time point: sample taken at primary tumor resection. Study results and limitations: Tracking of tumor mutation counts was seen in expanded intratumoral alpha and beta TCR counts.

The genes are TRBV28 and TRBJ1-5; D perhaps matches TRBD1 (6 bases). The sequences come from lung tumor tissue, collected at surgery. The origin of this receptor is a female donor with early-stage non-small cell lung cancer. CDR3 region: CASSRTGSGRESQPQHF. CDR3 bases: TGTGCCAGCAGTCGAACAGGGTCCGGGAGGGAATCTCAGCCCCAGCATTTT.